These 6 T cell receptor beta chains share one sample of origin, sequenced in a study of blood T cell repertoires in COVID-19. Data came from immunoSEQ multiplex PCR; TCRdb stores just in-frame clones and leaves some out. The table has fewer than 50,000 clones, about 80% seen once. The sequenced sample consisted of peripheral blood. All receptors derive from a man between 65 and 79 years old with acute or convalescent COVID-19.

The gene calls are TRBV7-9 and TRBJ2-3, with TRBD1 matching over 8 bases. The V and J ends lost 1 base and 7 bases, in that order; junction bases with no gene match: 16. The CDR3 has 18 amino acids. Germline V gene data show CDR1 as SEHNR and CDR2 as FQNEAQ (reference sequence). CDR3 sequence reads: CASSLVGKQGVLRNTQYF. CDR3 DNA sequence: TGTGCCAGCAGCTTAGTGGGCAAACAGGGGGTTTTAAGGAATACGCAGTATTTT. The full variable domain, rest sourced from reference TRBV7-9 and TRBJ2-3, is DTGVSQNPRHKITKRGQNVTFRCDPISEHNRLYWYRQTLGQGPEFLTYFQNEAQLEKSRLLSDRFSAERPKGSFSTLEIQRTEQGDSAMYLCASSLVGKQGVLRNTQYFGPGTRLTVL.

The gene calls are TRBV29-1 and TRBJ1-1; D might be TRBD1 (5 bases). V lost 7 bases to trimming and J lost 1 base, with 16 bases between them. CDR3 length equals 14 residues. Germline CDR1 is SQVTM and CDR2 is ANQGSEA. This CDR3 is CSAATIGQNTEAFF. DNA for the CDR3: TGCAGCGCAGCCACTATTGGACAGAACACTGAAGCTTTCTTT.

The chain's CDR3 is CASSYLVASGGSAYNEQFF. The CDR3 DNA follows: TGTGCCAGCAGTTACCTGGTGGCTAGCGGGGGGTCCGCCTACAATGAGCAGTTCTTC. The rearrangement joins TRBV6-2 or TRBV6-3 to TRBJ2-1, with 11 bases fitting TRBD2. The CDR3 is made up of 19 amino acids. CDR1 and CDR2 (germline): MNHEY, SVGEGT. The V and J ends lost 2 bases and 2 bases, in that order; junction bases with no gene match: 11.

The rearrangement joins TRBV7-2 to TRBJ2-5; 13 bases line up with TRBD2. The V and J ends lost 5 bases and 6 bases, in that order; junction bases with no gene match: 18. Germline CDR1 reads SGHTA; CDR2 reads FQGNSA. The CDR3 sequence is 19 residues long. The CDR3 bases are TGTGCCAGCAGCCCAGGAACTAGCGGGGGGGCAAGTGAAATTAAGACCCAGTACTTC. Translating gives CASSPGTSGGASEIKTQYF.

The V gene is TRBV6-6, the J gene TRBJ1-1; 10 nucleotides line up with TRBD1. Looked up from germline, CDR1 is MNHNY and CDR2 is SVGAGI (reference sequence). V lost 4 bases to trimming and J lost 11 bases; unmatched junction nucleotides: 4. The CDR3 runs to 12 residues. The CDR3 reads CASSWDRGTAFF. The CDR3 nucleotides are TGTGCCAGCAGTTGGGACAGGGGAACGGCTTTCTTT.

This chain links TRBV6-5 with TRBJ2-7; 7 bases agree with TRBD1. The germline V gene encodes CDR1 MNHEY and CDR2 SVGAGI. The CDR3 spans 12 residues. Unmatched junction bases numbered 4, after V lost 7 bases and J lost 4 bases. In DNA, the CDR3 is TGTGCCAGCAACTTGGGACAGTACGAGCAGTACTTC. This codes for CASNLGQYEQYF.